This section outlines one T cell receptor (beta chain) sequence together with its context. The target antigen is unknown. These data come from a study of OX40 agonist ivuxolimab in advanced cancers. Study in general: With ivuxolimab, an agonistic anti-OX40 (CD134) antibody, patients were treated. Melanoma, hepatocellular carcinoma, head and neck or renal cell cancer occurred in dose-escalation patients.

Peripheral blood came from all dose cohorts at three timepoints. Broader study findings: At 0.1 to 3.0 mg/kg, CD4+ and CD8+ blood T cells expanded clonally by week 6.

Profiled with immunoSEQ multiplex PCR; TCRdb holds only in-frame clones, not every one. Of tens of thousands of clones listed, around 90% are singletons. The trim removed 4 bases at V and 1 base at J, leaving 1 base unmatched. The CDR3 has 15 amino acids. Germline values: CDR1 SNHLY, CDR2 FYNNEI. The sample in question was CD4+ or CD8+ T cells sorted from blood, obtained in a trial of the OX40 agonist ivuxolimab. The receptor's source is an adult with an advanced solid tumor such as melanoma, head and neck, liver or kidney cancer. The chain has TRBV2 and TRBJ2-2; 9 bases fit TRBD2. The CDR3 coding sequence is TGTGCCAGCAGTGGACTAGCGGTGAACACCGGGGAGCTGTTTTTT. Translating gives CASSGLAVNTGELFF.